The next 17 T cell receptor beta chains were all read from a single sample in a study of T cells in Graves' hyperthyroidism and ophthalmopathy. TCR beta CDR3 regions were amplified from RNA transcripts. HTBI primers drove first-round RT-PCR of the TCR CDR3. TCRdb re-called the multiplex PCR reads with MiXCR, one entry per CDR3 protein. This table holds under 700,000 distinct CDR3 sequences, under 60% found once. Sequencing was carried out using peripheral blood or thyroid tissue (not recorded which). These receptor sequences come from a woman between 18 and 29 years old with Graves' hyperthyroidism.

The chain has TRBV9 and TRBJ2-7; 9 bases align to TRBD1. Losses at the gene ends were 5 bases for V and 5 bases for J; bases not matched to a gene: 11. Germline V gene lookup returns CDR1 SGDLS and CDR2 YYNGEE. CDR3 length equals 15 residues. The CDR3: CASSSPLTGGDEQYF. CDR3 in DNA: TGTGCCAGCAGTTCCCCCCTGACAGGGGGGGACGAGCAGTACTTC.

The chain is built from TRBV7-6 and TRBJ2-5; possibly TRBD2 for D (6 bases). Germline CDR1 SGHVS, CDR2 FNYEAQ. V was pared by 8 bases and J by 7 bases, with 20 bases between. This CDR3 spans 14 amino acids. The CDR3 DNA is TGTGCCAGCTCACCACTTCAGGAGGGCGGGACCCAGTACTTC. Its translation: CASSPLQEGGTQYF.

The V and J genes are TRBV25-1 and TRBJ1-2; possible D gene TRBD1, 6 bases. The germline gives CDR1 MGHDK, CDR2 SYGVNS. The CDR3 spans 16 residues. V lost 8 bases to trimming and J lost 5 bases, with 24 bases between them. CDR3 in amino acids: CASSRENRASRYGYTF. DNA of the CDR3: TGTGCCAGCTCACGAGAAAACAGGGCTTCCCGGTATGGCTACACCTTC.

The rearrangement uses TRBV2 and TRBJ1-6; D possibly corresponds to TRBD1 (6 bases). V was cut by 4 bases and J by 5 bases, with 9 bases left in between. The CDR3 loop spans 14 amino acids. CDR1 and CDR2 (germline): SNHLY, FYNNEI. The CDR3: CASSVHRDNSPLHF. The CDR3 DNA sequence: TGTGCCAGCAGTGTCCACAGGGATAATTCACCCCTCCACTTT.

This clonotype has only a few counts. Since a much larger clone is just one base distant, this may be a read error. In DNA form, the CDR3 reads TGTGCCATCAGTGAGGACGGAAGATCACCCCTCCACTTT. Protein product: CAISEDGRSPLHF. V is TRBV10-3 and J is TRBJ1-6; D is uncertain. The CDR3 loop spans 13 amino acids. Trimming stripped 2 bases from V and 10 bases from J, with 9 bases between. CDR1 is ENHRY and CDR2 is SYGVKD in the germline V gene.

This CDR3 reads CASAGQGSTGELFF. CDR3 DNA sequence: TGTGCCAGCGCCGGACAGGGGAGCACCGGGGAGCTGTTTTTT. The V call is TRBV10-3, the J call TRBJ2-2, with 9 bases aligning to TRBD1. This CDR3 has 14 amino acids. J lost 4 bases, V lost 10 bases, and 7 bases had no gene match. Germline CDR1 is ENHRY and CDR2 is SYGVKD.

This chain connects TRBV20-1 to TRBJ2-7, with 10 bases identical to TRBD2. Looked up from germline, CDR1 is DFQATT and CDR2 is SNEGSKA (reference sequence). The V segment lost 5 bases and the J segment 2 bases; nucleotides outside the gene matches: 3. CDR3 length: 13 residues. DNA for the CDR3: TGCAGTGCTCTAGCGGGAGATACCTACGAGCAGTACTTC. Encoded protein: CSALAGDTYEQYF.

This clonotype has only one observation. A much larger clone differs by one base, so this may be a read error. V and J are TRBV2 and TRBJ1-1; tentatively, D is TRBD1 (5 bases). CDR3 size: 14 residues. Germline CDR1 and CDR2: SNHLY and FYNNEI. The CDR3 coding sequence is TGTGTCAGCAGACCGGACACCCCGGACACTGAAGCTTTCTTT. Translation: CVSRPDTPDTEAFF.

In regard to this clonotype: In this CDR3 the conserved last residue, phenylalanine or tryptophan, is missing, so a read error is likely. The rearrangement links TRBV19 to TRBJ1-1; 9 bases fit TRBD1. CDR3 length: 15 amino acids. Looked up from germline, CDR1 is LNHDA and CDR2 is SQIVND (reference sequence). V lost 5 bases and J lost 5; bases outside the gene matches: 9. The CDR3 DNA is TGTGCCAGTAGTCCGTACCCGACAGGGGGAACTGAAGCTTTCCTT. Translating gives CASSPYPTGGTEAFL.

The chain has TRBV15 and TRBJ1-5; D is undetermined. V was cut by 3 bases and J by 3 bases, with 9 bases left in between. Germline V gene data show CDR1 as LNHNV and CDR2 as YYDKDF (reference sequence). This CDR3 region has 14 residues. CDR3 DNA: TGTGCCACCAGCAGTTTAAGCATCAATCAGCCCCAGCATTTT. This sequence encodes CATSSLSINQPQHF.

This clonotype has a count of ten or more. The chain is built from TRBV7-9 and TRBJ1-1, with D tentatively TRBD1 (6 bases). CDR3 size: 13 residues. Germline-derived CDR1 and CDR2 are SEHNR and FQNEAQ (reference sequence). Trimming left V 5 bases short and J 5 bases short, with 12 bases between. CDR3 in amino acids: CASSTDRWTEAFF. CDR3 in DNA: TGTGCCAGCAGCACTGACAGGTGGACTGAAGCTTTCTTT.

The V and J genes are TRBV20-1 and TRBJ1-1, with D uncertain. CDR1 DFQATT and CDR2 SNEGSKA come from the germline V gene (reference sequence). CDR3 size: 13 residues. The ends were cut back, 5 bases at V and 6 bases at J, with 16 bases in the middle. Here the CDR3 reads CSAQTSGRAEAFF. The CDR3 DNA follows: TGCAGTGCTCAGACTAGCGGGAGGGCTGAAGCTTTCTTT.

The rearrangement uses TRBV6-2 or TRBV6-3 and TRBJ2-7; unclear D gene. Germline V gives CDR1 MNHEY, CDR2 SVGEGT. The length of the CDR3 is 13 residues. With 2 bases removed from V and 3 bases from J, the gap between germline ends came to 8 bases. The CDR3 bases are TGTGCCAGCAGTTACGGGCAAATCTACGAGCAGTACTTC. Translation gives CASSYGQIYEQYF.

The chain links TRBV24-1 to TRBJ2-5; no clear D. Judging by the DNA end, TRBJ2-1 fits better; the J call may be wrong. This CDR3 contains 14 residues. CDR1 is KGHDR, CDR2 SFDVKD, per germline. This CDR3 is CATSDDRGYNEQFF. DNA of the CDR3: TGTGCCACCAGTGATGACCGTGGGTACAATGAGCAGTTCTTC.

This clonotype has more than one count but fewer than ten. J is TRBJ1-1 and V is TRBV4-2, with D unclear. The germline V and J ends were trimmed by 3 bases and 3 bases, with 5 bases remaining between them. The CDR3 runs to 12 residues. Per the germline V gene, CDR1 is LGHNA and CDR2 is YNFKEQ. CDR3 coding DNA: TGTGCCAGCAGCCAGCAGGACACTGAAGCTTTCTTT. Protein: CASSQQDTEAFF.

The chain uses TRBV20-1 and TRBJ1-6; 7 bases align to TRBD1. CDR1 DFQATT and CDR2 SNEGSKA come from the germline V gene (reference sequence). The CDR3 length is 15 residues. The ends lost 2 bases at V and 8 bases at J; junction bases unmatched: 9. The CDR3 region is CSARWRQGLYSPLHF. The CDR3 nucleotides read TGCAGTGCTAGATGGCGACAGGGCTTGTATTCACCCCTCCACTTT.

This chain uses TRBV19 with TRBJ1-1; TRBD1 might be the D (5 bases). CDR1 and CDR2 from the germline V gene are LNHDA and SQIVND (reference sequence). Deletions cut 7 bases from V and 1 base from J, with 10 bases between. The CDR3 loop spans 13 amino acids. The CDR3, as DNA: TGTGCCAGTAAGGGGCAGGGGAACACTGAAGCTTTCTTT. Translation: CASKGQGNTEAFF.